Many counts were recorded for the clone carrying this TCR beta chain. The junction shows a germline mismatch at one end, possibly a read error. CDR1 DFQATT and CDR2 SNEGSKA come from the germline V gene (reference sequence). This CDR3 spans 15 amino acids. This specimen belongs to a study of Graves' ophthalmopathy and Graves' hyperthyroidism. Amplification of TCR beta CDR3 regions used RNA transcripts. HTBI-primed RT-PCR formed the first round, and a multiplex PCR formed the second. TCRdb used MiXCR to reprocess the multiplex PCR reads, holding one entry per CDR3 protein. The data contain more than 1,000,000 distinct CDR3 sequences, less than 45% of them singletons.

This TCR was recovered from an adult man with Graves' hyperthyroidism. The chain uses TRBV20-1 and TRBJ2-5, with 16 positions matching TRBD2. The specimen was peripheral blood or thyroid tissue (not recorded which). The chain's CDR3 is CSAPRGLAGGRSRVF. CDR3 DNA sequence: TGCAGTGCTCCCCGGGGACTAGCGGGAGGGCGGAGTCGGGTCTTC.